This T cell receptor (beta chain) was identified in a study of shared clonotypes between healthy human individuals. As for the study in general: CD4 naive cells filled three plates per donor, CD4 memory three, CD8 naive two and CD8 memory one. Study-wide findings and caveats: Generally, estimated richness proved larger in naive subsets than it did in memory subsets. The study sampled only blood, and tissue repertoires likely differ. About 5% of naive CD4 clonotypes were shared across four donors.

Here immunoSEQ multiplex PCR was the method, and the copy in TCRdb shows in-frame clones only, minus some. The data contain some 2,500,000 clones, 93% of them seen just once; the ten biggest clones take up around 0.4%. CDR3 length equals 15 residues. Germline assignment: CDR1 SGHTA and CDR2 FQGNSA. V lost 3 bases and J 4 bases, leaving 14 bases between the germline ends. Details on this clone: Antigen: not known.

The chain recombines TRBV7-2 with TRBJ2-3, with a weak D call TRBD1 (6 bases). The source of this sequence is a young man in good health. Some clones in this sample may be carry-over from other donors' samples. What was sequenced was naive CD4+ T cells from PBMCs. Subset indicated: CD45RA+ positively selected. CDR3 sequence: CASSFSGQGPDTQYF. CDR3 DNA sequence: TGTGCCAGCAGCTTCTCTGGCCAGGGGCCAGATACGCAGTATTTT. The full variable domain, in which reference TRBV7-2 and TRBJ2-3 provide the parts outside the CDR3, is GAGVSQSPSNKVTEKGKDVELRCDPISGHTALYWYRQSLGQGLEFLIYFQGNSAPDKSGLPSDRFSAERTGGSVSTLTIQRTQQEDSAVYLCASSFSGQGPDTQYFGPGTRLTVL.